These 25 T cell receptor beta chains came from one sample sequenced in a study of cytomegalovirus exposure and HLA in healthy donors (TCRdb year 2017). The library was generated by the immunoSEQ multiplex PCR assay. A mixture of 60 forward primers for TCR Vbeta segments and 13 reverse primers for TCR Jbeta segments was used in the multiplex PCR. TCRdb retrieved this table from immuneACCESS and kept in-frame rearrangements only. Not all clones are present; in checked studies, unresolved V genes account for under half, and no reason is known for the remainder. The sample profile shows 110,000 to 150,000 clones; 74% of them were found once. Around 4.7% of the sample lies in the top ten. The sequenced sample consisted of PBMCs. These receptor sequences come from a man in his late teens or twenties in good health and CMV-seropositive.

This chain links TRBV7-2 with TRBJ1-1; 7 bases match TRBD1. This CDR3 contains 13 residues. Germline CDR1 SGHTA, CDR2 FQGNSA. V lost 4 bases to trimming and J lost 2 bases; unmatched junction nucleotides: 1. The CDR3, as DNA: TGTGCCAGCAGCTGGGACAGAAACACTGAAGCTTTCTTT. Amino acids: CASSWDRNTEAFF. Full variable domain (outside the CDR3, taken from reference TRBV7-2 and TRBJ1-1): GAGVSQSPSNKVTEKGKDVELRCDPISGHTALYWYRQSLGQGLEFLIYFQGNSAPDKSGLPSDRFSAERTGGSVSTLTIQRTQQEDSAVYLCASSWDRNTEAFFGQGTRLTVV.

The rearrangement joins TRBV7-9 to TRBJ2-7; 9 bases are shared with TRBD1. The junction had 11 bases not matched to a gene; V was cut back by 4 bases and J by 7 bases. The CDR3 totals 15 residues. Germline V lookup: CDR1 SEHNR, CDR2 FQNEAQ (reference sequence). The chain's CDR3 is CASSSYGTGRFEQYF. The CDR3 nucleotides are TGTGCCAGCAGCTCTTATGGGACAGGGCGTTTTGAGCAGTACTTC.

The rearrangement uses TRBV4-3 and TRBJ2-1, with D unresolved. The CDR3 extends over 16 amino acids. The ends were cut back, 3 bases at V and 0 bases at J, with 12 bases in the middle. From germline, CDR1 is LGHNA and CDR2 YSLEER. Here the CDR3 reads CASSQSLRSSYNEQFF. The CDR3 region has the DNA TGCGCCAGCAGCCAGTCGCTGCGGAGCTCCTACAATGAGCAGTTCTTC.

The genes are TRBV2 and TRBJ1-4; 8 bases agree with TRBD1. Trimming removed 6 bases from V and 1 base from J; junction bases left unmatched: 1. Germline lookup yields CDR1 SNHLY and CDR2 FYNNEI. CDR3 length equals 14 residues. The CDR3 sequence: CASRDRETNEKLFF. CDR3 coding DNA: TGTGCCAGCAGGGACAGGGAAACTAATGAAAAACTGTTTTTT.

The CDR3 region has the DNA TGTGCCAGCAGCTTATTTTCGGGGAACATTCAGTACTTC. Its protein product is CASSLFSGNIQYF. V gene TRBV11-2 combines with J gene TRBJ2-4; possibly TRBD2 for D (5 bases). Trimming took off 2 bases at V and 7 bases at J, with 9 bases between the two ends. Germline CDR1 is SGHAT and CDR2 is FQNNGV. CDR3 size: 13 residues.

The chain has TRBV11-2 and TRBJ2-3; 9 bases align to TRBD2. CDR3 length: 18 residues. With 1 base clipped from V and 3 bases from J, the junction kept 11 bases outside the gene matches. CDR1 is SGHAT and CDR2 is FQNNGV in the germline V gene. As DNA, the CDR3 is TGTGCCAGCAGCTTAGGGATCCTAGCGGGGAGTCTGACAGATACGCAGTATTTT. This translates into CASSLGILAGSLTDTQYF. Variable domain in full (rest from reference TRBV11-2 and TRBJ2-3): EAGVAQSPRYKIIEKRQSVAFWCNPISGHATLYWYQQILGQGPKLLIQFQNNGVVDDSQLPKDRFSAERLKGVDSTLKIQPAKLEDSAVYLCASSLGILAGSLTDTQYFGPGTRLTVL.

V and J are TRBV11-2 and TRBJ1-6, with D possibly TRBD1 on 5 matching bases. V was pared by 4 bases and J by 6 bases, with 10 bases between. The germline gives CDR1 SGHAT, CDR2 FQNNGV. This CDR3 spans 14 amino acids. The CDR3 loop is CASSSGLGNSPLHF. The DNA for the CDR3 is TGTGCCAGCAGCTCAGGGCTGGGTAATTCACCCCTCCACTTT.

This chain links TRBV5-1 with TRBJ1-2; D perhaps matches TRBD1 (6 bases). V was cut by 4 bases and J by 3 bases, with 10 bases left in between. Germline CDR1 SGHRS, CDR2 YFSETQ. CDR3 length equals 13 residues. DNA of the CDR3: TGCGCCAGCAGCGTGGACAGAGACTATGGCTACACCTTC. Its protein product is CASSVDRDYGYTF.

Note on this clone: An end of the junction does not agree with germline; a read error may underlie this. This chain joins TRBV10-2 and TRBJ2-5; D gene unclear. CDR1 is WSHSY and CDR2 is SAAADI in the germline V gene. The CDR3 is 10 amino acids. DNA of the CDR3: TGCGCCACCCAAGGAGAGGCCCAGTACTTC. Translated, it gives CATQGEAQYF.

The chain couples TRBV6-5 to TRBJ2-5; 8 bases are a match to TRBD2. Germline trimming cut 6 bases from V and 1 base from J; bases unmatched to any gene: 7. Germline lookup yields CDR1 MNHEY and CDR2 SVGAGI. The CDR3 is 15 residues long. The chain's CDR3 is CASSHPTSGQETQYF. CDR3 coding DNA: TGTGCCAGCAGCCATCCCACTAGCGGCCAAGAGACCCAGTACTTC.

The chain is built from TRBV28 and TRBJ1-1; D perhaps matches TRBD1 (5 bases). This CDR3 has 15 residues. Germline CDR1 reads MDHEN; CDR2 reads SYDVKM. Trimming pared 1 base from V and 0 bases from J, leaving 9 bases between. The CDR3 nucleotides are TGTGCCAGCAGTTTATTAGACAGATTGAACACTGAAGCTTTCTTT. This gives the protein CASSLLDRLNTEAFF.

About this clone itself: One junction end disagrees with the germline gene, perhaps due to a read error. The CDR3 here is CAISPQGNYGCTF. DNA for the CDR3: TGTGCCATCAGTCCACAGGGTAACTATGGCTGCACCTTC. The chain is built from TRBV10-3 and TRBJ1-2, with D possibly TRBD1 on 6 matching bases. This CDR3 is 13 amino acids long. The germline gives CDR1 ENHRY, CDR2 SYGVKD.

J is TRBJ2-1 and V is TRBV5-6; 12 bases fit TRBD2. V lost 0 bases and J lost 8; bases outside the gene matches: 12. CDR3 length: 18 amino acids. In germline, CDR1 is SGHDT, CDR2 YYEEEE. The DNA of the CDR3 is TGTGCCAGCAGCTTGGGCGCAGGCAGCCTAGCGGGGGGGGATGAGCAGTTCTTC. Amino acid sequence: CASSLGAGSLAGGDEQFF.

The V and J genes are TRBV5-5 and TRBJ2-7; TRBD1 agrees at 9 bases. The CDR3 covers 15 residues. The germline V gene encodes CDR1 SGHKS and CDR2 YYEKEE (reference sequence). Trimming removed 4 bases from V and 6 bases from J; junction bases left unmatched: 11. CDR3 amino acids: CASSRITGGFREQYF. The CDR3 DNA is TGTGCCAGCAGCCGAATTACAGGGGGCTTTCGCGAGCAGTACTTC. The variable domain in full, with the rest retrieved from reference TRBV5-5 and TRBJ2-7, is DAGVTQSPTHLIKTRGQQVTLRCSPISGHKSVSWYQQVLGQGPQFIFQYYEKEERGRGNFPDRFSARQFPNYSSELNVNALLLGDSALYLCASSRITGGFREQYFGPGTRLTVT.

This rearrangement joins TRBV28 to TRBJ1-5; D uncertain. Per germline, CDR1 MDHEN and CDR2 SYDVKM. V shed 4 bases and J shed 2 bases, with 12 bases lying between them. This CDR3 has 15 residues. CDR3 loop: CASSSRVRGNQPQHF. CDR3 in DNA: TGTGCCAGCAGTTCCCGGGTGCGGGGCAATCAGCCCCAGCATTTT.

The J gene is TRBJ2-7, the V gene TRBV19; 13 bases fit TRBD2. Trimming cost V 4 bases and J 2 bases; bases outside gene matches: 2. The V gene's germline CDR1 is LNHDA and CDR2 SQIVND (reference sequence). CDR3 size: 15 residues. This CDR3 reads CASSRTSGGTYEQYF. CDR3 in DNA: TGTGCCAGTAGTAGGACTAGCGGGGGAACCTACGAGCAGTACTTC.

V and J are TRBV28 and TRBJ1-5, with 8 bases lining up with TRBD1. The germline V gene has CDR1 MDHEN and CDR2 SYDVKM. J gave up 7 bases and V 3 bases, and 8 bases lay outside the gene matches. This CDR3 is built from 15 residues. CDR3 DNA: TGTGCCAGCAGTTTCTTGATCAGGGGGCAACAGCCCCAGCATTTT. This translates into CASSFLIRGQQPQHF.

J is TRBJ2-7 and V is TRBV6-1; no clear D. With 3 bases removed from V and 1 base from J, the gap between germline ends came to 16 bases. This CDR3 region has 16 residues. The germline gives CDR1 MNHNS, CDR2 SASEGT. The CDR3 region is CASSDGFLRRSYEQYF. The CDR3, as DNA: TGTGCCAGCAGTGACGGCTTTTTGCGGAGATCCTACGAGCAGTACTTC.

The chain combines TRBV2 with TRBJ1-1; the D gene is possibly TRBD1 (5 bases). The ends were cut back, 0 bases at V and 4 bases at J, with 9 bases in the middle. Germline V CDR1 and CDR2: SNHLY, FYNNEI. The length of the CDR3 is 14 residues. The CDR3 is CASSEALGGTEAFF. The CDR3 bases are TGTGCCAGCAGTGAAGCGTTGGGGGGCACTGAAGCTTTCTTT.

The count of this clone is one. The chain couples TRBV18 to TRBJ2-5; D gene uncertain. Germline V gene sequence: CDR1 KGHSH, CDR2 LQKENI. V lost 2 bases and J 4 bases, leaving 11 bases between the germline ends. The CDR3 is 14 residues long. The CDR3 is CASSPSTGRETQYF. DNA of the CDR3: TGTGCCAGCTCACCAAGTACGGGTAGAGAGACCCAGTACTTC.

This clone was counted only a few times. The chain employs TRBV7-8 and TRBJ2-7, with a weak D call TRBD2 (6 bases). This CDR3 has 11 amino acids. Germline values: CDR1 SGHVS, CDR2 FQNEAQ. Trimming cost V 7 bases and J 4 bases, with 8 bases left between them. CDR3 in DNA: TGTGCCAGCATCGGAGGGTACGAGCAGTACTTC. It encodes CASIGGYEQYF.

The chain combines TRBV29-1 with TRBJ1-5; no clear D. The V end lost 4 bases, the J end lost 0 bases, and 13 bases lay between the germline ends. The CDR3 has 15 residues. Germline CDR1 and CDR2: SQVTM and ANQGSEA. The CDR3: CSVALRGDSNQPQHF. For the CDR3, the DNA is TGCAGCGTTGCCTTGAGAGGAGATAGCAATCAGCCCCAGCATTTT.

The rearrangement links TRBV25-1 to TRBJ1-2; D is unclear. The germline CDR1 and CDR2 sequences are MGHDK and SYGVNS. The CDR3 has 14 residues. Trimming stripped 2 bases from V and 4 bases from J, with 11 bases between. The DNA of the CDR3 is TGTGCCAGCAGTGAAGAGCGGGTTGTCTATGGCTACACCTTC. Its translation is CASSEERVVYGYTF.

This sequence joins TRBV6-5 and TRBJ2-5, with 7 bases matching TRBD2. V lost 5 bases to trimming and J lost 5 bases; unmatched junction nucleotides: 5. CDR3 length: 13 amino acids. Germline values: CDR1 MNHEY, CDR2 SVGAGI. The CDR3, as DNA: TGTGCCAGCAGTCCGACTAGCTTGGAGACCCAGTACTTC. Translating gives CASSPTSLETQYF.

The rearrangement joins TRBV19 to TRBJ1-1; D remains ambiguous. Trimming took 9 bases from V and 4 from J, leaving 9 bases between them. Germline V gene data show CDR1 as LNHDA and CDR2 as SQIVND (reference sequence). CDR3 size: 11 residues. CDR3 sequence: CASRDGTEAFF. CDR3 bases: TGTGCCAGCCGAGATGGCACTGAAGCTTTCTTT.